The clone carrying this T cell receptor beta chain came up once. The protocol was immunoSEQ multiplex PCR, while the TCRdb copy is restricted to in-frame clones and leaves out a portion. This sample has 90,000 to 130,000 clones, with just over 70% found just once. This CDR3 contains 15 residues. Germline V lookup: CDR1 MNHNY, CDR2 SVGAGI (reference sequence). V shed 2 bases and J 5 bases; nucleotides not matched to a gene: 7. This record comes from a study of blood T cell repertoires in COVID-19. Study summary: Sites in the United States, Italy and Spain provided acute and convalescent COVID-19 samples.

This receptor was obtained from a woman aged 40 to 55 with acute or convalescent COVID-19. The chain has TRBV6-6 and TRBJ1-1; 8 bases are a match to TRBD1. Material: peripheral blood. The CDR3 spells CASSYQTGVGTEAFF. The CDR3 DNA reads as TGTGCCAGCAGTTACCAGACAGGGGTAGGGACTGAAGCTTTCTTT.